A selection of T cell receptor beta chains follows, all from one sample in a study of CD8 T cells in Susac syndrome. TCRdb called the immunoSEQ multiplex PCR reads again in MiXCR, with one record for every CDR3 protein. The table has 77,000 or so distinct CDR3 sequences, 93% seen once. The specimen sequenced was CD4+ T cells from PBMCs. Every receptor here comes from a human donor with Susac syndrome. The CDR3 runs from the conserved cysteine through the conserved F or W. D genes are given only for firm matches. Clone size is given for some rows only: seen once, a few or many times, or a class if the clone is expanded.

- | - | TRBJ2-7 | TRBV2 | TGTGCCAGCAGGATTCTACAAACAGGGAGCTACGAGCAGTACTTC | CASRILQTGSYEQYF
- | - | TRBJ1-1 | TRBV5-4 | TGTGCCAGCTTGCGGTACGGGGAGCGTAACACTGAAGCTTTCTTT | CASLRYGERNTEAFF
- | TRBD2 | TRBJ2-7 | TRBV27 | TGTGCCAGCAGTGGCGGGAGGCCCCCCTACGAGCAGTACTTC | CASSGGRPPYEQYF
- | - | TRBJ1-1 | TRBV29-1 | TGCAGCGTTGTACCCCGGGCCCCAGTTGAAGCTTTCTTT | CSVVPRAPVEAFF
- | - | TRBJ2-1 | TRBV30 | TGTGCCTGGAGTGGGCTGTTGAATGAGCAGTTCTTC | CAWSGLLNEQFF
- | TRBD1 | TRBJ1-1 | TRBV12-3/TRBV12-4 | TGTGCCAGCAGGAAGGGGGCGGAGAACACTGAAGCTTTCTTT | CASRKGAENTEAFF
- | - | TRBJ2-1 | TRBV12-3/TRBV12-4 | TGTGCCAGCACTCCCAGCATAAATGAGCAGTTCTTC | CASTPSINEQFF
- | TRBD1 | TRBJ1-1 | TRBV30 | TGTGCCTGGAGTGGGGACAGGGGCGCTACTGAAGCTTTCTTT | CAWSGDRGATEAFF
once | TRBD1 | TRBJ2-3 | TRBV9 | TGTGCCAGCAGCCCCCCCGGGACAGGGGCAGTTACGCAGTATTTT | CASSPPGTGAVTQYF
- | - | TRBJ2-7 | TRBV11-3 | TGTGCCAGCAGCTCAGGACTGACTGGCGAGCAGTACTTC | CASSSGLTGEQYF
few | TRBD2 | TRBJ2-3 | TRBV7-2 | TGTGCCAGCAGCTCCCTAGCGGCCACAGATACGCAGTATTTT | CASSSLAATDTQYF
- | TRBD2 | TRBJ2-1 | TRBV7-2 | TGTGCCAGCAGACCCGGGACAGCCAGGACTAGCGGGAGGAATGAGCAGTTCTTC | CASRPGTARTSGRNEQFF
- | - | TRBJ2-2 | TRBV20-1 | TGCAGTGCTAGATCCGGAGCCCGGGCAGGGGAGCTGTTTTTT | CSARSGARAGELFF
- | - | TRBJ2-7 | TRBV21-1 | TGTGCCAGCAGCCCCATCGGGGGACTATTTTTAAGAAACTACGAGCAGTACTTC | CASSPIGGLFLRNYEQYF
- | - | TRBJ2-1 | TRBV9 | TGTGCCAGCAGCGTAGAGTGGAATGAGCAGTTCTTC | CASSVEWNEQFF
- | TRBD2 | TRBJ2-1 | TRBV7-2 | TGTGCCAGCAACATAGCGGGAGCCTACAATGAGCAGTTCTTC | CASNIAGAYNEQFF
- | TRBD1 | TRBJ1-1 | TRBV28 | TGTGCCAGCAGTCCAGGGGGCCTAATGAACACTGAAGCTTTCTTT | CASSPGGLMNTEAFF
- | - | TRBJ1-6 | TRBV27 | TGTGCCAGCAGACCTGACAGGACCGGCATTCCCCTCCACTTT | CASRPDRTGIPLHF
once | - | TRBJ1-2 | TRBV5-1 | TGCGCCAGCAACACCATCCCGCGCCCTAACTATGGCTACACCTTC | CASNTIPRPNYGYTF
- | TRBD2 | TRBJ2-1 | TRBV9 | TGTGCCAGCAGCCAACGGGGGTCGGGACTAGTCTCTGAGCAGTTCTTC | CASSQRGSGLVSEQFF
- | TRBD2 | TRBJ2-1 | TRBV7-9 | TGTGCCAGCAGCTTAGCGGCCCTAGCGGGCGGGGAGCAGTTCTTC | CASSLAALAGGEQFF
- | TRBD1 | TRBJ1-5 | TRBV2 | TGTGCCAGCAGTGCTCGGGACAGGGCGTATAGCAATCAGCCCCAGCATTTT | CASSARDRAYSNQPQHF
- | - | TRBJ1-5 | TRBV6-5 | TGTGCCAGCCAGGGCCCTGGGAATCAGCCCCAGCATTTT | CASQGPGNQPQHF
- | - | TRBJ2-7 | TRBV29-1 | TGCAGCGTTGAAGCGGGTATATACGAGCAGTACTTC | CSVEAGIYEQYF
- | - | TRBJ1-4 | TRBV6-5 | TGTGCCAGCAGTTACGGGGGGCGACGGGAAAAACTGTTTTTT | CASSYGGRREKLFF
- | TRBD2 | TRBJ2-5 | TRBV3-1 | TGTGCCAGCAGCCAAGCGGGAGGGCCGTTCGAGACCCAGTACTTC | CASSQAGGPFETQYF
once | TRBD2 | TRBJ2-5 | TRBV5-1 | TGCGCCAGCAGCTTGGGGGCTAGCGGGAGGGCCGAAGTTCCGACCCAGTACTTC | CASSLGASGRAEVPTQYF
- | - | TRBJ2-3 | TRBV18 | TGTGCCAGCTCACGGGGATGGGCAGATACGCAGTATTTT | CASSRGWADTQYF
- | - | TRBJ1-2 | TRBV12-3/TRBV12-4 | TGTGCCAGCAGTTTCCAGTCACGCTATGGCTACACCTTC | CASSFQSRYGYTF
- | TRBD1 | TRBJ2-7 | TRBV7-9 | TGTGCCAGCAGCTTAGCCCCCGGGACAGGGGCCTACGAGCAGTACTTC | CASSLAPGTGAYEQYF
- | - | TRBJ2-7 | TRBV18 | TGTGCCAGCTCACCAGAGGGGGGTCGATACGAGCAGTACTTC | CASSPEGGRYEQYF
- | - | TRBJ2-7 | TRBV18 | TGTGCCAGCTCACCTGTCGATTACGAGCAGTACTTC | CASSPVDYEQYF
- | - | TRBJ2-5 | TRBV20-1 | TGCAGTGCTAGAGAACGGCGGGGCCAAGAGACCCAGTACTTC | CSARERRGQETQYF
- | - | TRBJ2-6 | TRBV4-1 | TGCGCCAGCAGCCAGTTACGGGTGGGGGGCTCTGGGGCCAACGTCCTGACTTTC | CASSQLRVGGSGANVLTF
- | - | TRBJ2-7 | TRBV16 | TGTGCCAGCAGCCCAGAGGGGGGACGCGCCTACGAGCAGTACTTC | CASSPEGGRAYEQYF
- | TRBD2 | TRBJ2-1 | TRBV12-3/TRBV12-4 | TGTGCCAGCAGGCCTGGGGGGGTCTCCTACAATGAGCAGTTCTTC | CASRPGGVSYNEQFF
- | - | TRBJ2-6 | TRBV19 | TGTGCCAGTAGTACCGGACAGTTCTACTCTGGGGCCAACGTCCTGACTTTC | CASSTGQFYSGANVLTF
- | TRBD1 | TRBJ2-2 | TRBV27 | TGTGCCAGCAGTTCCAGGGGGCGCACCGGGGAGCTGTTTTTT | CASSSRGRTGELFF